The 3 T cell receptor beta chains below were found in one sample sequenced in a study of cytomegalovirus exposure and HLA in healthy donors. The PCR used 60 Vbeta and 13 Jbeta primers. Profiling relied on immunoSEQ multiplex PCR, and the TCRdb table lists in-frame clones only, not all of them. This sample has more than 150,000 clones, with roughly 84% found just once. What was sequenced was PBMCs. All receptors derive from a girl under three years old in good health and CMV-seronegative.

This chain links TRBV25-1 with TRBJ2-3; 8 bases match TRBD2. Germline loops: CDR1 MGHDK, CDR2 SYGVNS. J lost 1 base, V lost 4 bases, and 7 bases had no gene match. This CDR3 is 16 amino acids long. The CDR3 DNA is TGTGCCAGCAGTGGGCGAGCGGGGGTACGCACAGATACGCAGTATTTT. It is translated as CASSGRAGVRTDTQYF. Using reference TRBV25-1 and TRBJ2-3 for the parts outside the CDR3, the full variable domain is EADIYQTPRYLVIGTGKKITLECSQTMGHDKMYWYQQDPGMELHLIHYSYGVNSTEKGDLSSESTVSRIRTEHFPLTLESARPSHTSQYLCASSGRAGVRTDTQYFGPGTRLTVL.

This rearrangement joins TRBV18 to TRBJ2-5; 9 nucleotides line up with TRBD2. Germline CDR1 is KGHSH and CDR2 is LQKENI. CDR3 length equals 15 residues. Losses at the gene ends were 4 bases for V and 3 bases for J; bases not matched to a gene: 6. The CDR3 loop reads CASSLRTSEEETQYF. The CDR3 DNA follows: TGTGCCAGCTCACTTAGGACTAGCGAGGAAGAGACCCAGTACTTC.

V gene TRBV4-1 combines with J gene TRBJ2-7; the match to TRBD2 covers 10 bases. Germline CDR1 and CDR2: MGHRA and YSYEKL. CDR3 length: 17 residues. V lost 1 base and J lost 3; bases outside the gene matches: 9. In DNA form, the CDR3 reads TGCGCCAGCAGCCAAGTCGGGACTAGCGAGTCCCTCTACGAGCAGTACTTC. Translation gives CASSQVGTSESLYEQYF.